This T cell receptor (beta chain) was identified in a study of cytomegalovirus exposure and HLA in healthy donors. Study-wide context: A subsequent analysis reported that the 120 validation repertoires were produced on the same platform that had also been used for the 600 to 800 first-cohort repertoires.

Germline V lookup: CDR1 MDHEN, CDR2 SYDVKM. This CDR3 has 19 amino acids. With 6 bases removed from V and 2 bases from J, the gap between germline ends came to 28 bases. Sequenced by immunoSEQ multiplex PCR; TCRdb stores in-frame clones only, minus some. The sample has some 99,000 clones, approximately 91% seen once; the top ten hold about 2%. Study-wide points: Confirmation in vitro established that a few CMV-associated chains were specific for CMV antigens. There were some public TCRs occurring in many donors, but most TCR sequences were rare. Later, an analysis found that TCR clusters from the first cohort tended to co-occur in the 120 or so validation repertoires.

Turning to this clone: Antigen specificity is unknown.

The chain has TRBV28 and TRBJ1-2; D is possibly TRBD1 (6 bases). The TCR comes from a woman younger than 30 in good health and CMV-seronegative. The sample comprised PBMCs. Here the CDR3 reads CASRGAGVLNLTENYGYTF. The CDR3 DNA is TGTGCCAGCAGGGGGGCAGGGGTCCTAAATTTAACCGAAAACTATGGCTACACCTTC.